Listed here are 14 T cell receptor beta chains from one sample, sequenced in a study of glioma-infiltrating T cells after dendritic cell vaccination (dated by TCRdb to the mid-2010s). The receptor library was made with the immunoSEQ multiplex PCR assay. What TCRdb holds here is the immuneACCESS table cut down to in-frame rearrangements. Part of the clones is not present; checked against another copy, under half of the missing clones reflect an unresolved V gene, and the others are unexplained. The sample data list fewer than 85,000 clones, and under 90% of these were observed just once. The top ten clonotypes cover 7% to 9% of the sample. Sequencing used blood, obtained before dendritic cell vaccination. Receptor source: a human donor with glioblastoma.

A note on this clone: Germline is not matched at one junction end, which may reflect a read error. The same CDR3 is also encoded by other DNA sequences in this sample. The rearrangement uses TRBV7-3 and TRBJ2-1, with 14 bases aligning to TRBD2. CDR1 and CDR2 (germline): SGHTA, FQGTGA. This CDR3 is 18 amino acids long. The CDR3 loop is CASSLGTSGGSSYNEQFF. DNA for the CDR3: TGCGCCAGCAGCTTAGGGACTAGCGGGGGAAGCTCCTACAATGAGCAGTTCTTC.

The chain couples TRBV29-1 to TRBJ1-2; 7 nucleotides line up with TRBD1. Germline V gene sequence: CDR1 SQVTM, CDR2 ANQGSEA. The ends lost 1 base at V and 6 bases at J; junction bases unmatched: 17. The CDR3 consists of 17 residues. CDR3 in amino acids: CSVEVSPAGGRLDGYTF. In DNA, the CDR3 is TGCAGCGTTGAAGTCTCTCCCGCAGGGGGACGTCTGGATGGCTACACCTTC.

This clone was found a few times. The chain links TRBV7-2 to TRBJ2-6, with D possibly being TRBD2 (6 bases). Germline-derived CDR1 and CDR2 are SGHTA and FQGNSA. V lost 2 bases and J lost 0, with 8 bases in between. This CDR3 contains 16 residues. CDR3 in amino acids: CASSLRRDSGANVLTF. DNA of the CDR3: TGTGCCAGCAGCTTAAGGCGGGACTCTGGGGCCAACGTCCTGACTTTC.

The rearrangement joins TRBV4-3 to TRBJ1-6; D is ambiguous. Germline loops: CDR1 LGHNA, CDR2 YSLEER. The CDR3 length is 15 residues. V lost 8 bases and J lost 0, with 11 bases in between. Here the CDR3 reads CASSRESSYNSPLHF. CDR3 coding DNA: TGCGCCAGCTCTCGGGAAAGCTCCTATAATTCACCCCTCCACTTT.

The chain combines TRBV14 with TRBJ1-6; 9 bases agree with TRBD1. The germline V gene encodes CDR1 SGHDN and CDR2 FVKESK. V lost 3 bases and J lost 5; bases outside the gene matches: 2. This CDR3 has 15 residues. The chain's CDR3 is CASSHRQGDNSPLHF. CDR3 DNA sequence: TGTGCCAGCAGCCACCGACAGGGGGATAATTCACCCCTCCACTTT.

The CDR3 spells CASSLRGSGANVLTF. The CDR3 DNA is TGTGCCAGCAGCCTACGCGGCTCTGGGGCCAACGTCCTGACTTTC. V is TRBV5-6 and J is TRBJ2-6; D not resolved. This CDR3 comprises 15 residues. Germline CDR1 reads SGHDT; CDR2 reads YYEEEE. The germline V and J ends were trimmed by 4 bases and 0 bases, with 8 bases remaining between them.

The V gene is TRBV7-6, the J gene TRBJ2-5, with TRBD2 matching over 9 bases. Germline CDR1 SGHVS, CDR2 FNYEAQ. With V trimmed by 3 bases and J by 5 bases, 7 bases remained unmatched. This CDR3 contains 15 residues. The CDR3 region has the DNA TGTGCCAGCAGCTTTTCGGGACTAGCACAGGAGACCCAGTACTTC. This translates into CASSFSGLAQETQYF. Together with reference TRBV7-6 and TRBJ2-5, the CDR3 gives the full variable domain: GAGVSQSPRYKVTKRGQDVALRCDPISGHVSLYWYRQALGQGPEFLTYFNYEAQQDKSGLPNDRFSAERPEGSISTLTIQRTEQRDSAMYRCASSFSGLAQETQYFGPGTRLLVL.

The genes are TRBV29-1 and TRBJ1-2; 7 nucleotides align to TRBD1. Per the germline V gene, CDR1 is SQVTM and CDR2 is ANQGSEA. V was clipped by 0 bases and J by 6 bases; unmatched bases: 7. The CDR3 contains 14 residues. CDR3 nucleotides: TGCAGCGTTGAAGACCGCCAGGGGGTACATGGCTACACCTTC. Its translation is CSVEDRQGVHGYTF.

The genes are TRBV7-9 and TRBJ2-1; 9 nucleotides line up with TRBD1. The CDR3 extends over 14 amino acids. Germline V lookup: CDR1 SEHNR, CDR2 FQNEAQ (reference sequence). J gave up 7 bases and V 5 bases, and 6 bases lay outside the gene matches. In nucleotides, the CDR3 is TGTGCCAGCAGCATCCACAGGGGGCGAAATGAGCAGTTCTTC. Translated, it gives CASSIHRGRNEQFF.

The rearrangement uses TRBV7-6 and TRBJ1-4; 7 bases fit TRBD1. The J segment lost 6 bases and the V segment lost 6 bases, leaving 7 bases of the junction unmatched. The CDR3 consists of 14 residues. Germline V gene data show CDR1 as SGHVS and CDR2 as FNYEAQ. The CDR3 sequence is CASSPQGIDEKLFF. Written as DNA, the CDR3 is TGTGCCAGCAGTCCACAGGGGATTGATGAAAAACTGTTTTTT.

In this sample, this clone turned up once. This rearrangement joins TRBV25-1 to TRBJ2-7; weak D call: TRBD2 (9 bases). The CDR3 runs to 16 residues. Trimming pared 7 bases from V and 2 bases from J, leaving 21 bases between. Germline CDR1 MGHDK, CDR2 SYGVNS. The CDR3 DNA follows: TGTGCCAGCATGCGGACAGGGACTAGCAGAACCTACGAGCAGTACTTC. Its translation is CASMRTGTSRTYEQYF.

The chain carries TRBV19 and TRBJ2-5; 7 nucleotides agree with TRBD1. Germline V gene data show CDR1 as LNHDA and CDR2 as SQIVND (reference sequence). The CDR3 extends over 14 amino acids. Losses at the gene ends were 3 bases for V and 8 bases for J; bases not matched to a gene: 9. This chain's CDR3 is CASSIDRAVPTQYF. For the CDR3, the DNA is TGTGCCAGTAGTATTGACAGGGCGGTTCCTACCCAGTACTTC.

The chain links TRBV29-1 to TRBJ1-1; D is ambiguous. Germline CDR1 and CDR2: SQVTM and ANQGSEA. The CDR3 consists of 13 residues. V was clipped by 0 bases and J by 1 base, with 6 bases between them. CDR3 region: CSVEDMSNTEAFF. The CDR3 DNA reads TGCAGCGTTGAAGACATGTCGAACACTGAAGCTTTCTTT. The full variable domain, completed using reference TRBV29-1 and TRBJ1-1, is SAVISQKPSRDICQRGTSLTIQCQVDSQVTMMFWYRQQPGQSLTLIATANQGSEATYESGFVIDKFPISRPNLTFSTLTVSNMSPEDSSIYLCSVEDMSNTEAFFGQGTRLTVV.

The chain links TRBV5-4 to TRBJ1-3; tentative D call: TRBD1 (5 bases). From germline, CDR1 is SGHNT and CDR2 YYREEE (reference sequence). V was pared by 1 base and J by 2 bases, with 10 bases between. The CDR3 runs to 15 residues. CDR3 residues: CASSLIGAPGNTIYF. In DNA, the CDR3 is TGTGCCAGCAGCTTGATAGGGGCGCCTGGAAACACCATATATTTT.